This entry lists 28 T cell receptor beta chains sequenced from one sample in a study of T-cell reconstitution after alpha-beta-depleted transplantation in children. TCRbeta library construction was performed incorporating unique molecular identifiers. TCRdb independently ran MiXCR on the PCR reads; one entry per CDR3 protein. The sample lists about 500,000 distinct CDR3 sequences, over 25% occurring once. The source material was PBMCs from the stem cell graft donor, sampled from the stem cell graft. All receptors come from a human donor who donated a stem cell graft to a child with aplastic anemia.

The chain joins TRBV6-2 or TRBV6-3 to TRBJ2-1; D uncertain. Trimming stripped 5 bases from V and 10 bases from J, with 27 bases between. The CDR3 has 17 amino acids. Germline loops: CDR1 MNHEY, CDR2 SVGEGT. For the CDR3, the DNA is TGTGCCAGCAGTCCGACCGTGGTTGGGGTTACAATGAAGGAGCAGTTCTTC. The encoded protein is CASSPTVVGVTMKEQFF.

This clonotype has more than one count but fewer than ten. This chain links TRBV29-1 with TRBJ1-2; D is unclear. CDR1 is SQVTM, CDR2 ANQGSEA, per germline. The CDR3 totals 13 residues. V shed 3 bases and J shed 5 bases, with 13 bases lying between them. DNA of the CDR3: TGCAGCGTTGAGGCCAAGGCCCCGTATGGCTACACCTTC. This sequence encodes CSVEAKAPYGYTF.

This clonotype was picked up a small number of times. The chain joins TRBV20-1 to TRBJ2-7; no clear D. Germline V gene sequence: CDR1 DFQATT, CDR2 SNEGSKA (reference sequence). CDR3 size: 13 residues. Between the trimmed V and J ends, which lost 6 bases and 5 bases, there was a span of 17 bases. CDR3 loop: CSAPLRLVHEQYF. CDR3 coding DNA: TGCAGTGCGCCGTTAAGGTTGGTTCACGAGCAGTACTTC.

The V call is TRBV24-1, the J call TRBJ2-2; D is unclear. The germline V gene encodes CDR1 KGHDR and CDR2 SFDVKD. The CDR3 extends over 14 amino acids. The germline V and J ends were trimmed by 3 bases and 5 bases, with 9 bases remaining between them. CDR3 sequence: CATSDTRWTGELFF. CDR3 nucleotide sequence: TGTGCCACCAGTGATACAAGGTGGACCGGGGAGCTGTTTTTT.

CDR3 nucleotide sequence: TGTGCCAGCAGTTGGCAGGACTATGGCTACACCTTC. Translated, it gives CASSWQDYGYTF. V and J are TRBV12-3 or TRBV12-4 and TRBJ1-2; no clear D. Trimming took 4 bases from V and 3 from J, leaving 6 bases between them. The CDR3 has 12 amino acids.

This clonotype has just a few counts. This chain joins TRBV5-4 and TRBJ2-3; perhaps TRBD2 as D (6 bases). The germline V gene encodes CDR1 SGHNT and CDR2 YYREEE (reference sequence). This CDR3 is 17 amino acids long. Deletions cut 1 base from V and 6 bases from J, with 21 bases between. Here the CDR3 reads CASSLFSLAQAGDTQYF. DNA of the CDR3: TGTGCCAGCAGCTTGTTCTCTCTAGCCCAGGCGGGGGATACGCAGTATTTT.

The chain combines TRBV12-3 or TRBV12-4 with TRBJ2-2, with 7 bases identical to TRBD1. V dropped 6 bases and J dropped 0; count of bases not matched to a gene: 7. This CDR3 has 16 amino acids. The CDR3: CASSLGTAPNTGELFF. DNA for the CDR3: TGTGCCAGCAGCCTTGGGACAGCCCCGAACACCGGGGAGCTGTTTTTT.

In its sample, this clonotype was seen a few times. The chain joins TRBV5-1 to TRBJ2-5; the D gene is possibly TRBD1 (6 bases). Germline CDR1 and CDR2: SGHRS and YFSETQ. The CDR3 sequence is 13 residues long. Trimming cost V 5 bases and J 5 bases, with 13 bases left between them. The CDR3 nucleotides are TGCGCCAGCAGACTGGGGACAAGGGAGACCCAGTACTTC. The encoded protein is CASRLGTRETQYF.

The chain recombines TRBV29-1 with TRBJ1-5, with D unclear. Germline CDR1 SQVTM, CDR2 ANQGSEA. V dropped 3 bases and J dropped 3 bases, with 9 bases sitting between them. The CDR3 runs to 13 residues. CDR3 DNA sequence: TGCAGCGTTGAGGGCAACCCCAATCAGCCCCAGCATTTT. Translating gives CSVEGNPNQPQHF.

The chain carries TRBV4-1 and TRBJ2-1, with no clear D. In germline, CDR1 is MGHRA, CDR2 YSYEKL. The CDR3 is made up of 15 amino acids. V was clipped by 8 bases and J by 4 bases, with 18 bases between them. CDR3 sequence (DNA): TGCGCCAGCGGCCCTGGCAGCCAAGAGTACAATGAGCAGTTCTTC. Translation gives CASGPGSQEYNEQFF.

This clonotype was counted a few times. The chain links TRBV7-2 to TRBJ2-2, with 11 bases identical to TRBD1. This CDR3 has 15 amino acids. The V gene end was trimmed by 8 bases and the J gene end by 4 bases; junction bases not matched to a gene: 6. CDR1 is SGHTA, CDR2 FQGNSA, per germline. The CDR3 loop is CASQGQGAITGELFF. CDR3 nucleotide sequence: TGTGCCAGCCAAGGACAGGGGGCTATCACCGGGGAGCTGTTTTTT. The full variable domain, its missing parts supplied by reference TRBV7-2 and TRBJ2-2, is GAGVSQSPSNKVTEKGKDVELRCDPISGHTALYWYRQSLGQGLEFLIYFQGNSAPDKSGLPSDRFSAERTGGSVSTLTIQRTQQEDSAVYLCASQGQGAITGELFFGEGSRLTVL.

In DNA form, the CDR3 reads TGTGCCAGCAGTGAAGGGGGGGCCTCTGGAAACACCATATATTTT. Amino acid sequence: CASSEGGASGNTIYF. The rearrangement uses TRBV6-1 and TRBJ1-3, with D possibly TRBD1 on 6 matching bases. Trimming pared 1 base from V and 0 bases from J, leaving 7 bases between. Looked up from germline, CDR1 is MNHNS and CDR2 is SASEGT. The CDR3 consists of 15 residues.

The chain recombines TRBV3-1 with TRBJ2-5; tentative D call: TRBD2 (5 bases). The germline V gene encodes CDR1 LGHDT and CDR2 YNNKEL (reference sequence). The CDR3 covers 16 residues. V was clipped by 4 bases and J by 4 bases, with 19 bases between them. CDR3 region: CASSPAGGRMGETQYF. The CDR3 DNA reads TGTGCCAGCAGCCCCGCGGGTGGGAGAATGGGAGAGACCCAGTACTTC.

This chain uses TRBV6-2 or TRBV6-3 with TRBJ2-7; D is undetermined. V was cut by 2 bases and J by 3 bases, with 8 bases left in between. The CDR3 runs 13 residues. Germline assignment: CDR1 MNHEY and CDR2 SVGEGT. CDR3 sequence: CASSYEQDYEQYV. CDR3 sequence (DNA): TGTGCCAGCAGTTACGAGCAGGACTACGAGCAGTACGTC.

This chain uses TRBV5-1 with TRBJ2-5; D is undetermined. CDR3 length: 11 residues. Looked up from germline, CDR1 is SGHRS and CDR2 is YFSETQ. The V gene lost 8 bases and the J gene lost 5 bases, with 10 bases spanning the gap. CDR3 coding DNA: TGCGCCAGTAGAGAGGCGGAGACCCAGTACTTC. It specifies CASREAETQYF. Full variable domain (remainder filled in from reference TRBV5-1 and TRBJ2-5): KAGVTQTPRYLIKTRGQQVTLSCSPISGHRSVSWYQQTPGQGLQFLFEYFSETQRNKGNFPGRFSGRQFSNSRSEMNVSTLELGDSALYLCASREAETQYFGPGTRLLVL.

This clonotype was counted many times. V gene TRBV29-1 combines with J gene TRBJ1-5; D is uncertain. The CDR3 covers 13 residues. Per the germline V gene, CDR1 is SQVTM and CDR2 is ANQGSEA. With 0 bases removed from V and 10 bases from J, the gap between germline ends came to 13 bases. This CDR3 is CSVEDSGLGPQHF. The CDR3 DNA reads as TGCAGCGTTGAAGATTCGGGCCTTGGTCCCCAGCATTTT.

This clonotype was seen only a few times. The chain uses TRBV5-1 and TRBJ1-1; D may be TRBD1 (6 bases). There are 14 residues in the CDR3. Germline V gene sequence: CDR1 SGHRS, CDR2 YFSETQ. Trimming shortened V by 1 base and J by 2 bases, and 9 bases separated the two germline ends. CDR3 residues: CASSLIGTNTEAFF. DNA of the CDR3: TGCGCCAGCAGCTTGATCGGGACAAACACTGAAGCTTTCTTT.

V and J are TRBV18 and TRBJ2-7; D is ambiguous. Germline V gene sequence: CDR1 KGHSH, CDR2 LQKENI. The V end lost 4 bases, the J end lost 2 bases, and 6 bases lay between the germline ends. This CDR3 spans 12 amino acids. In DNA, the CDR3 is TGTGCCAGCTCACGAGAGGCCTACGAGCAGTACGTC. It translates to CASSREAYEQYV.

This clonotype was detected a few times. The chain joins TRBV28 to TRBJ2-5, with D tentatively TRBD2 (5 bases). The CDR3 has 13 residues. Germline V gene data show CDR1 as MDHEN and CDR2 as SYDVKM. V dropped 6 bases and J dropped 5 bases, with 13 bases sitting between them. The CDR3 protein is CASRAGVWETQYF. The CDR3 DNA sequence: TGTGCCAGCAGGGCGGGTGTCTGGGAGACCCAGTACTTC.

The chain combines TRBV28 with TRBJ1-1; D unclear. CDR1 and CDR2 (germline): MDHEN, SYDVKM. V was trimmed by 4 bases and J by 8 bases, leaving 5 bases between them. The CDR3 totals 10 residues. The CDR3 region is CASSSLEAFF. CDR3 DNA sequence: TGTGCCAGCAGTTCACTAGAAGCTTTCTTT. The full variable domain, rest sourced from reference TRBV28 and TRBJ1-1, is DVKVTQSSRYLVKRTGEKVFLECVQDMDHENMFWYRQDPGLGLRLIYFSYDVKMKEKGDIPEGYSVSREKKERFSLILESASTNQTSMYLCASSSLEAFFGQGTRLTVV.

For this clonotype: At one boundary the junction diverges from the germline segment, which might be a read error. The chain recombines TRBV5-1 with TRBJ1-1; TRBD1 might be the D (6 bases). This CDR3 spans 12 amino acids. The V gene's germline CDR1 is SGHRS and CDR2 YFSETQ. The CDR3 DNA follows: TGCGTCAGCAGTCAGGACAGTGGTATGGCTTTCTTT. It codes for CVSSQDSGMAFF.

Only a few counts were recorded for this clonotype. The CDR3 spells CSARVAGAKNIQYF. The CDR3, as DNA: TGCAGTGCTAGAGTAGCAGGGGCCAAAAACATTCAGTACTTC. The chain links TRBV20-1 to TRBJ2-4; maybe TRBD1 (5 bases). V lost 1 base and J 1 base, leaving 8 bases between the germline ends. The CDR3 covers 14 residues. Germline V gives CDR1 DFQATT, CDR2 SNEGSKA (reference sequence).

V gene TRBV11-2 combines with J gene TRBJ2-3; 8 nucleotides match TRBD2. Trimming at V came to 0 bases and at J to 4 bases, leaving 9 bases not matched to a gene. Germline assignment: CDR1 SGHAT and CDR2 FQNNGV. The CDR3 totals 17 residues. CDR3 bases: TGTGCCAGCAGCTTAGAATTCCCTAGCGGGTTCCCAGATACGCAGTATTTT. The encoded protein is CASSLEFPSGFPDTQYF.

This sequence joins TRBV4-3 and TRBJ2-7, with D tentatively TRBD1 (5 bases). The V gene lost 2 bases and the J gene lost 9 bases, with 14 bases spanning the gap. This CDR3 comprises 13 residues. Germline V gene data show CDR1 as LGHNA and CDR2 as YSLEER. The CDR3: CASSQQLGDRQYV. The CDR3 DNA sequence: TGCGCCAGCAGCCAACAGCTAGGGGATCGGCAGTACGTC.

This clonotype has more than one count but fewer than ten. The J gene is TRBJ1-1, the V gene TRBV30; D not resolved. The CDR3 covers 13 residues. The germline gives CDR1 GTSNPN, CDR2 SVGIG (reference sequence). V gave up 5 bases and J gave up 1 base, with 11 bases separating them. CDR3 sequence reads: CAWLINRNTEAFF. The DNA for the CDR3 is TGTGCCTGGCTCATCAACCGGAACACTGAAGCTTTCTTT.

The J gene is TRBJ1-4, the V gene TRBV4-3, with TRBD1 matching over 8 bases. CDR3 size: 17 residues. The germline V gene has CDR1 LGHNA and CDR2 YSLEER. After removal of 4 bases from V and 8 bases from J, the junction contained 15 bases not matched to a gene. The CDR3, as DNA: TGCGCCAGCAGCCCCCGCGGCAGGGGGCGCGTCGGGGAAAAACTGTTTTTT. This translates into CASSPRGRGRVGEKLFF.

This chain connects TRBV24-1 to TRBJ2-4; D possibly corresponds to TRBD2 (6 bases). In germline, CDR1 is KGHDR, CDR2 SFDVKD. V shed 4 bases and J shed 8 bases, with 14 bases lying between them. There are 14 residues in the CDR3. CDR3 sequence (DNA): TGTGCCACCAGTGAGGCAGGAGGGGCCCACATTCAGTACTTC. Amino acid sequence: CATSEAGGAHIQYF.

The chain combines TRBV7-9 with TRBJ2-7; D perhaps matches TRBD2 (6 bases). V was cut by 3 bases and J by 4 bases, with 16 bases left in between. Germline CDR1 SEHNR, CDR2 FQNEAQ (reference sequence). This CDR3 comprises 15 residues. This chain's CDR3 is CASSFAGTPLYEQYF. The CDR3 coding sequence is TGTGCCAGCAGCTTCGCGGGAACGCCGCTGTACGAGCAGTACTTC.